A selection of T cell receptor beta chains follows, all from one sample in a study of neoadjuvant nivolumab and ipilimumab in lung cancer. Using immunoSEQ multiplex PCR, the repertoire was profiled, and TCRdb retains in-frame clones only, with some absent. The sample has 25,000 to 30,000 clones; about 75% are singletons. The sample was tumor tissue, taken after neoadjuvant nivolumab, alone or with ipilimumab, at or shortly before surgery. The receptors here all came from an adult with non-small cell lung cancer. The CDR3 runs from the conserved cysteine through the conserved F or W. D genes are given only for firm matches. The listing skips clone size in some rows; elsewhere it reads once, few, many or a size class.

clone_size	v_call	j_call	d_call	cdr3_aa	cdr3_nt
few	TRBV9	TRBJ2-3	-	CASSVGTESTDTQYF	TGTGCCAGCAGCGTAGGGACAGAAAGCACAGATACGCAGTATTTT
-	TRBV7-9	TRBJ2-1	-	CASSLALAGATMEQFF	TGTGCCAGCAGCTTAGCTCTGGCGGGGGCTACAATGGAGCAGTTCTTC
once	TRBV11-2	TRBJ2-2	-	CASSLEGSSNTGELFF	TGTGCCAGCAGCTTAGAGGGCAGCTCAAACACCGGGGAGCTGTTTTTT
medium-sized	TRBV11-2	TRBJ1-2	-	CASSMPNPVLYGYTF	TGTGCCAGCAGCATGCCCAACCCCGTACTCTATGGCTACACCTTC
-	TRBV18	TRBJ1-1	TRBD1	CASSPGTGTEAFF	TGTGCCAGCTCACCAGGGACAGGAACTGAAGCTTTCTTT
-	TRBV2	TRBJ2-1	-	CASSAQGGYTEQFF	TGTGCCAGCAGTGCTCAGGGGGGTTATACTGAGCAGTTCTTC
-	TRBV4-2	TRBJ2-6	-	CASSQEHGSSGANVLTF	TGTGCCAGCAGCCAAGAGCACGGTAGCTCTGGGGCCAACGTCCTGACTTTC
few	TRBV4-1	TRBJ2-6	-	CATERRLSGANVLTF	TGCGCAACAGAGAGGAGGCTCTCTGGGGCCAACGTCCTGACTTTC
-	TRBV5-1	TRBJ2-2	-	CASSLDLPGELFF	TGCGCCAGCAGCTTGGATCTACCCGGGGAGCTGTTTTTT
-	TRBV5-1	TRBJ1-2	-	CASSLDPGAYGYTF	TGCGCCAGCAGCTTGGATCCGGGGGCGTATGGCTACACCTTC
-	TRBV7-8	TRBJ1-5	-	CASSLGVYGQPQHF	TGTGCCAGCAGCTTAGGGGTCTACGGGCAGCCCCAGCATTTT
-	TRBV5-1	TRBJ2-4	TRBD1	CASSSIGQGLAKNIQYF	TGCGCCAGCAGCTCAATAGGACAGGGACTAGCCAAAAACATTCAGTACTTC
-	TRBV6-5	TRBJ1-4	-	CASSYSWGAAGEKLFF	TGTGCCAGCAGTTACTCATGGGGGGCGGCAGGCGAAAAACTGTTTTTT
-	TRBV5-1	TRBJ2-7	-	CASSLGWGEQYF	TGCGCCAGCAGCTTGGGATGGGGTGAGCAGTACTTC
-	TRBV30	TRBJ1-4	TRBD1	CAREGQSKGKLFF	TGTGCCCGGGAGGGACAGTCAAAAGGAAAACTGTTTTTT
-	TRBV5-1	TRBJ2-7	-	CASSPQTSYEQYF	TGCGCCAGCAGCCCGCAGACTTCCTACGAGCAGTACTTC
-	TRBV5-6	TRBJ2-1	-	CASSLRVDSYNEQFF	TGTGCCAGCAGTCTGCGGGTTGATTCCTACAATGAGCAGTTCTTC
-	TRBV5-4	TRBJ1-2	-	CASSSLDREANYGYTF	TGTGCCAGCAGCTCACTGGACAGAGAAGCTAACTATGGCTACACCTTC
-	TRBV2	TRBJ2-3	-	CASSENYSTDTQYF	TGTGCCAGCAGTGAAAATTACTCCACAGATACGCAGTATTTT
-	TRBV9	TRBJ2-3	-	CVSSEGIQGDTQYF	TGTGTCAGCAGCGAGGGGATCCAGGGTGATACGCAGTATTTT
-	TRBV28	TRBJ2-7	-	CASGLSYEQYF	TGTGCCAGTGGGCTCTCCTACGAGCAGTACTTC
-	TRBV4-2	TRBJ1-2	-	CASSQEGGRLVDTF	TGTGCCAGCAGCCAAGAAGGTGGCAGGCTCGTAGACACCTTC
-	TRBV6-6	TRBJ1-2	TRBD1	CASSHGTGENYGYTF	TGTGCCAGCAGTCACGGGACAGGAGAAAACTATGGCTACACCTTC